This T cell receptor (beta chain) stems from a study of blood T cell repertoires in COVID-19 (TCRdb year 2020). For context, the study as a whole: Collaborator samples came from the United States, Italy and Spain and covered acute and convalescent phases of COVID-19. The material from the prospective study consisted of cDNA or gDNA derived from T cells, B-cell-depleted T cells, or PBMCs. The dataset comprised deeply sampled blood TCRbeta repertoires from subjects exposed to, actively infected with, or recovered from COVID-19. The repertoires were released in a freely available public database intended as a resource for research on the immune response to SARS-CoV-2. The samples were drawn from the first 160 participants of the ongoing ImmuneRACE study and from 1,200 or so subjects provided by 6 global collaborators. The sample metadata nearly always contained a de-identified subject ID, COVID-19 status, age in years and sex. HLA class I and class II types, where available, came from metadata supplied by the sample provider rather than from assay-based typing.

The research as a whole found: How much clinical and demographic metadata was included differed by source and by participant, and the metadata was provided uncurated.

TCRbeta CDR3 regions were amplified from genomic DNA using the immunoSEQ Assay, a bias-controlled multiplex PCR. The authors' analysis ran thus. The number of nucleated cells in each sample was estimated from the amplification of reference gene primers within the assay. Sequence reads were collapsed and filtered to measure the absolute abundance of every unique TCRbeta CDR3 rearrangement. For each sample, productive Simpson clonality was calculated as the square root of Simpson's diversity index across productive rearrangements. TCRdb stores this immuneACCESS table with in-frame sequences only. Part of the clones is absent; in the studies checked, under half of the shortfall reflects unresolved V genes, and no reason is known for the rest. That table is the source of V, J and clone size, and D and trimming were worked out from the DNA. This sample has about 320,000 clones in its table, and 85% of those were observed once. The ten top clones hold 1.9% of the sample.

In the prospective study, participants were about 18 to 95 years old, resided in fewer than 25 geographic areas of the United States, and were enrolled through a virtual design. In the prospective study, cohorts were assigned on the basis of participant-reported clinical history obtained from a screening survey and a study questionnaire. Exposed participants had been in contact with someone with a PCR-confirmed or clinician-diagnosed COVID-19 case within 2 weeks of study entry. In the prospective study, mobile phlebotomists collected whole blood, serum and a nasopharyngeal or oropharyngeal swab from each participant. Over an approximately 2-month period, participants in the prospective study had the option of providing additional blood draws and questionnaires. Before DNA extraction, prospective study blood samples were shipped either frozen or at room temperature. Remarks on this clone: The clone's antigen remains unknown. Base qualities are not at hand, and no much larger clone is one base apart.

The clonotype comes from a woman aged 25 to 39 who had been exposed to COVID-19. Sample: PBMCs or T cells enriched from blood (not recorded which).

The nucleotide sequence is TGTGCCAGCAGCTTCCTACAGGGCGGCGAGCAGTACTTC. This sequence encodes CASSFLQGGEQYF. The V and J genes are TRBV11-2 and TRBJ2-7, and perhaps TRBD1 as D gene, on 6 matching bases. The germline V gene encodes CDR1 SGHAT and CDR2 FQNNGV. V drops 3 bases and J drops 6 bases, leaving 12 bases in between. Its CDR3 holds 13 amino acids, cysteine through phenylalanine. Only the CDR3 DNA is retained, 39 bases long and in frame from the first base.